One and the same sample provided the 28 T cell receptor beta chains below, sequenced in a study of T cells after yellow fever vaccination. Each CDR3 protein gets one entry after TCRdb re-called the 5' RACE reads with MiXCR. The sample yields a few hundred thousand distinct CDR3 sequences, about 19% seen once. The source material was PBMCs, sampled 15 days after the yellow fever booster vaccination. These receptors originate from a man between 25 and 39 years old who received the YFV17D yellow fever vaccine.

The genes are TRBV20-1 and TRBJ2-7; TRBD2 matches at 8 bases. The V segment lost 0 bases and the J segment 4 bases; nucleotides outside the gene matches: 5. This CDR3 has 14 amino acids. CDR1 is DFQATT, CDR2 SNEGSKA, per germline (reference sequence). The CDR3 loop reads CSARDAQREYEQYF. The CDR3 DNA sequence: TGCAGTGCTAGAGATGCCCAGCGGGAGTACGAGCAGTACTTC.

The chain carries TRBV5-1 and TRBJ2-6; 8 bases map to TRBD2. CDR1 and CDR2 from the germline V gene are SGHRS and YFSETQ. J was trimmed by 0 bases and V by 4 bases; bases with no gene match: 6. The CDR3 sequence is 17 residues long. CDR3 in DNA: TGCGCCAGCAGCCGGGAGGGTCCGATCTCTGGGGCCAACGTCCTGACTTTC. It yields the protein CASSREGPISGANVLTF.

This CDR3 is CASSQEAGARINEQFF. CDR3 in DNA: TGCGCCAGCAGCCAAGAGGCCGGGGCTAGGATCAATGAGCAGTTCTTC. The genes are TRBV4-1 and TRBJ2-1; perhaps D is TRBD1 or TRBD2 (5 bases each). The CDR3 sequence is 16 residues long. Germline lookup yields CDR1 MGHRA and CDR2 YSYEKL. V was trimmed by 0 bases and J by 6 bases, leaving 15 bases between them.

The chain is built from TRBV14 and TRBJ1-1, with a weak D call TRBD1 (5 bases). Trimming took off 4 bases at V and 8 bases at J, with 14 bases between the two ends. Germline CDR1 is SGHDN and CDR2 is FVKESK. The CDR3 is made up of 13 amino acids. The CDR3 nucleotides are TGTGCCAGCAGCCCCCGGCAGGGCGGAGAAGCTTTCTTT. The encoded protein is CASSPRQGGEAFF.

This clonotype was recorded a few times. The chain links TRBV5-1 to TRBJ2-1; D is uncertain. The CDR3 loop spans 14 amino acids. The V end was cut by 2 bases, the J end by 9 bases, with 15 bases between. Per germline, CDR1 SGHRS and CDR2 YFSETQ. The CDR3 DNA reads TGCGCCAGCAGCTTTTGGAGACAAGAAGGTGAGCAGTTCTTC. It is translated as CASSFWRQEGEQFF.

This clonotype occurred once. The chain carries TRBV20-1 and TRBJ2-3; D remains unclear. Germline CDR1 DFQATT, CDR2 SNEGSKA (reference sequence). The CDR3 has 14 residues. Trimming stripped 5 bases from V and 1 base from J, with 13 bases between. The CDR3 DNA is TGCAGTGCTGATACAGCTTCAGGCACAGATACGCAGTATTTT. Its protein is CSADTASGTDTQYF.

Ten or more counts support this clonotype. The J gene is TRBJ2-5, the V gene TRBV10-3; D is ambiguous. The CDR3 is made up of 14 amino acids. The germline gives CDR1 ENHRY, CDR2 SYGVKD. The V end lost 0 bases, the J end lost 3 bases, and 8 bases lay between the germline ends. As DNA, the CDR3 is TGTGCCATCAGTGAGTCGAACAGAAAAGAGACCCAGTACTTC. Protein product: CAISESNRKETQYF.

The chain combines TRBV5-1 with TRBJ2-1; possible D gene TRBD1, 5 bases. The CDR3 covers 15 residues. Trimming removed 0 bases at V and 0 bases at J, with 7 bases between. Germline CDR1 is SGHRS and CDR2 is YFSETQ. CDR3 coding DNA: TGCGCCAGCAGCTTGGCGGACAACTCCTACAATGAGCAGTTCTTC. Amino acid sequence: CASSLADNSYNEQFF.

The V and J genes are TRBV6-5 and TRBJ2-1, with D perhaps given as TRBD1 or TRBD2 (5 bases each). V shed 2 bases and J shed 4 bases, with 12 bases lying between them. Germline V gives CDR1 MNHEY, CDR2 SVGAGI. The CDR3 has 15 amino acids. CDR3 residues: CASSYGGSTYNEQFF. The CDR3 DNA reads TGTGCCAGCAGTTACGGGGGATCCACTTACAATGAGCAGTTCTTC.

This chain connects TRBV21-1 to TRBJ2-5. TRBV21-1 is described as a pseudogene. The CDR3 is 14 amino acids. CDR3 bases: TGTGCCAGCAGCAAAGCTCACGCACCAGAGACCCAGTACTTC. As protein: CASSKAHAPETQYF.

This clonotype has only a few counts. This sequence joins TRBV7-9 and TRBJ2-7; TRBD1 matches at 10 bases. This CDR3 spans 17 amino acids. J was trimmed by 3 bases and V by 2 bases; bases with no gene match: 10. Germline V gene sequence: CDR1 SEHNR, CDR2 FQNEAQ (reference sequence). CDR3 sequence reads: CASSLTYGTGALYEQYF. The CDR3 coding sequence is TGTGCCAGCAGCTTAACGTATGGGACAGGGGCTCTCTACGAGCAGTACTTC.

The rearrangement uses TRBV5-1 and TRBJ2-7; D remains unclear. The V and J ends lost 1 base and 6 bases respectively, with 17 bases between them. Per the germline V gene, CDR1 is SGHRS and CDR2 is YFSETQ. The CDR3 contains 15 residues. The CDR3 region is CASSLSSADSIEQYF. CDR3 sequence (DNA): TGCGCCAGCAGCTTGTCGAGCGCGGATAGCATCGAGCAGTACTTC.

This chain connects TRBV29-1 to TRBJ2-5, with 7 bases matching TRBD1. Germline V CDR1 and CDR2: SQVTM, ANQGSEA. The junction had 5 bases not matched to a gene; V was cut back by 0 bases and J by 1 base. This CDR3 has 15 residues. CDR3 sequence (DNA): TGCAGCGTTGAAGATAGGGGGCACAGCCAAGAGACCCAGTACTTC. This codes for CSVEDRGHSQETQYF. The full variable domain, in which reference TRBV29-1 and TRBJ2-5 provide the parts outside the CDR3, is SAVISQKPSRDICQRGTSLTIQCQVDSQVTMMFWYRQQPGQSLTLIATANQGSEATYESGFVIDKFPISRPNLTFSTLTVSNMSPEDSSIYLCSVEDRGHSQETQYFGPGTRLLVL.

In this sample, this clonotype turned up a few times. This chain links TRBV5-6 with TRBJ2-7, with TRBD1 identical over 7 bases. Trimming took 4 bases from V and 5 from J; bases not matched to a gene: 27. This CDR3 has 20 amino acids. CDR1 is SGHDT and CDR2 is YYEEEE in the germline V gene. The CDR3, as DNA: TGTGCCAGCAGCCCCCCCCCAACATTCGCCGGTCCACAGGGGTCCCACGAGCAGTACTTC. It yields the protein CASSPPPTFAGPQGSHEQYF.

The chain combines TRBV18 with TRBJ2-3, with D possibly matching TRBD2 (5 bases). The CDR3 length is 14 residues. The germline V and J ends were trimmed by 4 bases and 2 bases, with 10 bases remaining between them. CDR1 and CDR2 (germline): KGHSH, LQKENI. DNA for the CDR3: TGTGCCAGCTCACACAGCGGAACCACAGATACGCAGTATTTT. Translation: CASSHSGTTDTQYF. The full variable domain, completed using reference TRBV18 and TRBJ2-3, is NAGVMQNPRHLVRRRGQEARLRCSPMKGHSHVYWYRQLPEEGLKFMVYLQKENIIDESGMPKERFSAEFPKEGPSILRIQQVVRGDSAAYFCASSHSGTTDTQYFGPGTRLTVL.

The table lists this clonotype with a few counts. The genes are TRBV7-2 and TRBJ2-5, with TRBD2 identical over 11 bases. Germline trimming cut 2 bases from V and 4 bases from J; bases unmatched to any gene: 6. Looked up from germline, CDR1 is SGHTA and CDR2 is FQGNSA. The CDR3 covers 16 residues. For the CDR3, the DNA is TGTGCCAGCAGCTTAACTAGCGGGGGCGGGGCAGAGACCCAGTACTTC. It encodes CASSLTSGGGAETQYF.

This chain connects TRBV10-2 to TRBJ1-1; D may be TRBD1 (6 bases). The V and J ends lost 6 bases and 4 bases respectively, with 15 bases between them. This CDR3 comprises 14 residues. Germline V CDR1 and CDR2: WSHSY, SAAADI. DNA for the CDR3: TGCGCCAGCAGCAGGACGGCAGGGGTCACTGAAGCTTTCTTT. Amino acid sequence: CASSRTAGVTEAFF.

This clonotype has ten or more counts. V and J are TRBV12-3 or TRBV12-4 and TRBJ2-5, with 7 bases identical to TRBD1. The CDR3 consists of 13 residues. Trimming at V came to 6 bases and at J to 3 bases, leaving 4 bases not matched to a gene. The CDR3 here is CASSRDRKETQYF. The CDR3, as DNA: TGTGCCAGCAGCCGGGACAGAAAAGAGACCCAGTACTTC.

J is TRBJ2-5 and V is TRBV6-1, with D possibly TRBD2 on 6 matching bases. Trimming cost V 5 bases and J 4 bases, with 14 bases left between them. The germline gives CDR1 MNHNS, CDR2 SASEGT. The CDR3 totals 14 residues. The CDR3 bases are TGTGCCAGCAGTCTAGCAACCGGGGGAGAGACCCAGTACTTC. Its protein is CASSLATGGETQYF.

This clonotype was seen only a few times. CDR3 DNA: TGTGCCAGCAGCGTAGGGGGGCTCGATGTTAAGGCCAAAAACATTCAGTACTTC. The encoded protein is CASSVGGLDVKAKNIQYF. The chain couples TRBV9 to TRBJ2-4, with a possible D match to TRBD1 (6 bases). Germline V lookup: CDR1 SGDLS, CDR2 YYNGEE. Trimming shortened V by 0 bases and J by 1 base, and 17 bases separated the two germline ends. The CDR3 covers 18 residues.

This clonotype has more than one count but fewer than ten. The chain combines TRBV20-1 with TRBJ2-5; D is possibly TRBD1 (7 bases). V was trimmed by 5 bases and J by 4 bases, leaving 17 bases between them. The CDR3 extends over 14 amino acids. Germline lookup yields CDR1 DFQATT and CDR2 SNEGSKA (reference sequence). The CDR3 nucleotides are TGCAGTGCTCCAGGGACGCAGGGGGGAGAGACCCAGTACTTC. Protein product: CSAPGTQGGETQYF.

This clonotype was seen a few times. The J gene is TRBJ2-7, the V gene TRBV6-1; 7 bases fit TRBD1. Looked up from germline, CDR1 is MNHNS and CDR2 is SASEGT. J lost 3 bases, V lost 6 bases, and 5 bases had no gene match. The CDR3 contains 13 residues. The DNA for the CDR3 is TGTGCCAGCAGCCAGACAGGGATCTACGAGCAGTACTTC. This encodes CASSQTGIYEQYF.

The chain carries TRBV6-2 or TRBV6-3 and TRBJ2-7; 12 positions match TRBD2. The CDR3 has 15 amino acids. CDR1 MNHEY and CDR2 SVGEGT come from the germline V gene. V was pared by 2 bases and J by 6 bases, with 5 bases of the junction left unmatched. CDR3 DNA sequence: TGTGCCAGCAGTTACCGACTAGCGGGAGTATCCGAGCAGTACTTC. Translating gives CASSYRLAGVSEQYF.

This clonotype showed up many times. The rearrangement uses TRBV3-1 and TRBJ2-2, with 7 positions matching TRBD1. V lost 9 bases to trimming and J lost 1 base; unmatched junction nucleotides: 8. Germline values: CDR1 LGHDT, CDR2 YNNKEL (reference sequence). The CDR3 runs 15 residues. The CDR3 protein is CASRLGTVNTGELFF. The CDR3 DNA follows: TGTGCCAGTAGACTCGGGACAGTGAACACCGGGGAGCTGTTTTTT.

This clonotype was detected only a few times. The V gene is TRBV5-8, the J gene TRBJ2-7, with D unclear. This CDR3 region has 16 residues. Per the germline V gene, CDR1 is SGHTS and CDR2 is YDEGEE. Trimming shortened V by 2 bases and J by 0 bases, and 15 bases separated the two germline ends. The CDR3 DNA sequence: TGTGCCAGCAGCTTAGGTGCGGTTAAAATCTCCTACGAGCAGTACTTC. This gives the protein CASSLGAVKISYEQYF.

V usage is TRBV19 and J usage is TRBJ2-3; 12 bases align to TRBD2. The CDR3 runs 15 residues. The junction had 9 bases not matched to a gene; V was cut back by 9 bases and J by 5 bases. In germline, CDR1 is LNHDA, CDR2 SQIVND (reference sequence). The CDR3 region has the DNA TGTGCCAGCACGACTAGCGGGAGTTCGGTAGATACGCAGTATTTT. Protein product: CASTTSGSSVDTQYF.

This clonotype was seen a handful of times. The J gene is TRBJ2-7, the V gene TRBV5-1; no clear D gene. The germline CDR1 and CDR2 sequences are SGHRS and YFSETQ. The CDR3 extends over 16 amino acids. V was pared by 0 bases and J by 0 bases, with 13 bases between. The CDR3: CASSLDGFTISYEQYF. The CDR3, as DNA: TGCGCCAGCAGCTTGGACGGATTTACTATCTCCTACGAGCAGTACTTC.

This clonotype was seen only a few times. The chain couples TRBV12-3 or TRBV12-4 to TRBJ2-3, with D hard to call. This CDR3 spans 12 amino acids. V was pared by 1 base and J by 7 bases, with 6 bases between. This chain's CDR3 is CASSLDHNTQYF. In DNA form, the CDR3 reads TGTGCCAGCAGTTTAGACCATAATACGCAGTATTTT.